This T cell receptor beta chain was identified during a study of OX40 agonist ivuxolimab in advanced cancers. Study in general: Each dose-escalation patient presented with hepatocellular carcinoma, melanoma, renal cell or head and neck cancer. The mean age was 60 years, ranging from 23 to 79, with 65% to 90% of participants male.

This CDR3 spans 15 amino acids. Trimming stripped 1 base from V and 3 bases from J, with 10 bases between. Germline CDR1 SGHAT, CDR2 FQNNGV. Clones were read by immunoSEQ multiplex PCR, and TCRdb kept only the in-frame ones, dropping some. Among nearly 110,000 clones, less than 95% were seen once, and the ten largest hold 1% to 1.5%. The source material was CD4+ or CD8+ T cells sorted from blood, sampled in a trial of the OX40 agonist ivuxolimab. The V and J genes are TRBV11-2 and TRBJ2-1; possible D gene TRBD2, 5 bases. This TCR derives from an adult with an advanced solid tumor such as melanoma, head and neck, liver or kidney cancer. CDR3 DNA sequence: TGTGCCAGCAGCTTAGGTGGGAGCGTCTACAATGAGCAGTTCTTC. It specifies CASSLGGSVYNEQFF.